These 8 T cell receptor beta chains came from one sample sequenced in a study of blood T cell repertoires in COVID-19. Data came from immunoSEQ multiplex PCR; TCRdb stores just in-frame clones and leaves some out. This table holds about 100,000 clones, roughly 75% found once. Sequenced: peripheral blood. The receptors come from a man aged 50 or older who had recovered from COVID-19.

A few counts support this clone. The rearrangement links TRBV7-2 to TRBJ1-2, with D tentatively TRBD1 (5 bases). The germline CDR1 and CDR2 sequences are SGHTA and FQGNSA. Trimming left V 3 bases short and J 8 bases short, with 22 bases between. The CDR3 is 16 amino acids. CDR3 in amino acids: CASSLQGTVGSRGYTF. Here the CDR3 DNA reads TGTGCCAGCAGCTTGCAGGGTACTGTTGGATCGAGAGGCTACACCTTC.

The chain joins TRBV2 to TRBJ2-3, with 10 nucleotides matching TRBD1. The germline V gene has CDR1 SNHLY and CDR2 FYNNEI. Trimming took 6 bases from V and 2 from J; bases not matched to a gene: 17. CDR3 length equals 19 residues. CDR3 residues: CASRATGGTSGINTDTQYF. Here the CDR3 DNA reads TGTGCCAGCAGGGCGACAGGGGGCACCAGTGGGATAAACACAGATACGCAGTATTTT.

J is TRBJ1-4 and V is TRBV19; 10 nucleotides agree with TRBD1. Germline V gene lookup returns CDR1 LNHDA and CDR2 SQIVND (reference sequence). Unmatched junction bases numbered 7, after V lost 6 bases and J lost 6 bases. The CDR3 is made up of 15 amino acids. As DNA, the CDR3 is TGTGCCAGTAGGGAAGACAGGGGGCTGCATGAAAAACTGTTTTTT. Translation gives CASREDRGLHEKLFF.

This chain joins TRBV7-2 and TRBJ2-7, with TRBD2 matching over 9 bases. Germline V gene data show CDR1 as SGHTA and CDR2 as FQGNSA. The CDR3 consists of 15 residues. Trimming cost V 6 bases and J 2 bases; bases outside gene matches: 8. CDR3 coding DNA: TGTGCCAGCAGAAACGTTGCGGGAGGGCCCTACGAGCAGTACTTC. Translated, it gives CASRNVAGGPYEQYF.

Worth noting for this clone: One end of the junction fails to match germline, which may point to a read error. This specimen includes other DNA sequences encoding the same CDR3. The rearrangement links TRBV2 to TRBJ1-5; D is undetermined. Germline CDR1 reads SNHLY; CDR2 reads FYNNEI. This CDR3 has 14 residues. The CDR3 DNA reads TGTGCCAGTAGTGATTCCTATAGCAATCAGCCCCAGCATTTT. It specifies CASSDSYSNQPQHF.

In DNA form, the CDR3 reads TGTGCCAGCAGCTTAATCTCGGATGAGCAGTTCTTC. As protein: CASSLISDEQFF. The J gene is TRBJ2-1, the V gene TRBV7-9, with unresolved D. The CDR3 covers 12 residues. Looked up from germline, CDR1 is SEHNR and CDR2 is FQNEAQ (reference sequence). Trimming pared 2 bases from V and 8 bases from J, leaving 7 bases between.

The chain has TRBV28 and TRBJ1-5; TRBD1 matches 9 bases. This CDR3 is 18 amino acids long. Trimming removed 3 bases from V and 4 bases from J; junction bases left unmatched: 13. Germline V gene sequence: CDR1 MDHEN, CDR2 SYDVKM. CDR3 nucleotides: TGTGCCAGCAGTTTCGTGATCATTACCGGGACAGGGAATCAGCCCCAGCATTTT. It specifies CASSFVIITGTGNQPQHF.

The table lists this clone with a count of one. The chain has TRBV2 and TRBJ1-6; 7 bases map to TRBD1. The V and J ends lost 5 bases and 8 bases, in that order; junction bases with no gene match: 3. The CDR3 spans 13 residues. Germline V gives CDR1 SNHLY, CDR2 FYNNEI. The CDR3 protein is CASSPRGDSPLHF. DNA of the CDR3: TGTGCCAGCAGTCCCAGGGGGGATTCACCCCTCCACTTT.